This entry lists 30 T cell receptor beta chains sequenced from one sample in a study of cytomegalovirus exposure and HLA in healthy donors. Measured with immunoSEQ multiplex PCR; TCRdb has only the in-frame clones, and not every one. Of 65,000 to 80,000 clones in the sample, about 93% were seen once. The sample consisted of PBMCs. The receptors shown here come from a woman under 30 in good health and CMV-seropositive.

V gene TRBV5-1 combines with J gene TRBJ2-3; 11 bases agree with TRBD2. J lost 6 bases, V lost 7 bases, and 10 bases had no gene match. The CDR3 is 15 residues long. CDR1 is SGHRS and CDR2 is YFSETQ in the germline V gene. CDR3 protein: CASLPGLAAPDTQYF. CDR3 DNA sequence: TGCGCCAGCCTCCCGGGACTAGCGGCTCCCGATACGCAGTATTTT.

V gene TRBV27 combines with J gene TRBJ2-2; 7 nucleotides line up with TRBD1. V shed 5 bases, J shed 1 base, and the junction held 7 bases outside the gene matches. Germline V CDR1 and CDR2: MNHEY, SMNVEV (reference sequence). This CDR3 is built from 16 residues. CDR3 coding DNA: TGTGCCAGCAGTGACTTGACAGGGATGAACACCGGGGAGCTGTTTTTT. Translating gives CASSDLTGMNTGELFF.

This chain links TRBV19 with TRBJ1-5; the D gene is possibly TRBD1 (5 bases). The CDR3 runs 14 residues. From germline, CDR1 is LNHDA and CDR2 SQIVND (reference sequence). V lost 10 bases to trimming and J lost 5 bases, with 18 bases between them. DNA of the CDR3: TGTGCCACCAAGGGATGGGGACTCGATCAGCCCCAGCATTTT. This codes for CATKGWGLDQPQHF.

This chain uses TRBV6-7 with TRBJ1-4; D remains unclear. TRBV6-7 is reported as an ORF; its role is uncertain. CDR3 length: 16 residues. V was pared by 2 bases and J by 3 bases, with 13 bases between. CDR3 in amino acids: CASSYPLGFPNEKLFF. The CDR3 DNA sequence: TGTGCCAGCAGTTACCCGCTAGGTTTTCCTAATGAAAAACTGTTTTTT.

The V and J genes are TRBV4-1 and TRBJ2-3; 10 nucleotides align to TRBD2. The CDR3 contains 17 residues. In germline, CDR1 is MGHRA, CDR2 YSYEKL. V lost 0 bases to trimming and J lost 5 bases; unmatched junction nucleotides: 8. CDR3 amino acids: CASSQDVSGRAGDTQYF. The CDR3, as DNA: TGCGCCAGCAGCCAAGATGTAAGCGGGAGGGCGGGAGATACGCAGTATTTT.

As DNA, the CDR3 is TGCGCCAGCAGTGATCCGGGTCCTAGCACAGATACGCAGTATTTT. Amino acid sequence: CASSDPGPSTDTQYF. The genes are TRBV10-1 and TRBJ2-3; no definite D call. This CDR3 spans 15 amino acids. Looked up from germline, CDR1 is WNHNN and CDR2 is SYGVQD (reference sequence). The V gene lost 3 bases and the J gene lost 0 bases, with 10 bases spanning the gap.

The chain couples TRBV19 to TRBJ1-5; tentatively, D is TRBD1 (6 bases). The V and J ends lost 3 bases and 5 bases respectively, with 14 bases between them. The CDR3 contains 15 residues. Germline CDR1 LNHDA, CDR2 SQIVND (reference sequence). The CDR3 region is CASSIRDTFDQPQHF. The CDR3, as DNA: TGTGCCAGTAGTATTAGGGACACCTTTGATCAGCCCCAGCATTTT.

The chain uses TRBV5-1 and TRBJ1-1, with a weak D call TRBD1 (6 bases). V was trimmed by 0 bases and J by 2 bases, leaving 11 bases between them. The CDR3 runs to 15 residues. The V gene's germline CDR1 is SGHRS and CDR2 YFSETQ. The CDR3 here is CASSLVPTGNTEAFF. The CDR3 nucleotides are TGCGCCAGCAGCTTGGTCCCGACAGGAAACACTGAAGCTTTCTTT.

The rearrangement links TRBV2 to TRBJ1-1; D gene ambiguous. Germline assignment: CDR1 SNHLY and CDR2 FYNNEI. This CDR3 spans 13 amino acids. Trimming took 6 bases from V and 2 from J, leaving 10 bases between them. CDR3 in amino acids: CASRVEDNTEAFF. CDR3 nucleotide sequence: TGTGCCAGCAGGGTAGAAGATAACACTGAAGCTTTCTTT. The full variable domain, with the rest looked up from reference TRBV2 and TRBJ1-1, is EPEVTQTPSHQVTQMGQEVILRCVPISNHLYFYWYRQILGQKVEFLVSFYNNEISEKSEIFDDQFSVERPDGSNFTLKIRSTKLEDSAMYFCASRVEDNTEAFFGQGTRLTVV.

The rearrangement joins TRBV6-6 to TRBJ1-6; TRBD1 matches at 7 bases. V shed 0 bases, J shed 7 bases, and the junction held 6 bases outside the gene matches. The germline V gene encodes CDR1 MNHNY and CDR2 SVGAGI (reference sequence). The CDR3 loop spans 16 amino acids. CDR3 region: CASSYSYGTANSPLHF. CDR3 DNA: TGTGCCAGCAGTTACTCGTACGGGACAGCAAATTCACCCCTCCACTTT.

This chain joins TRBV11-3 and TRBJ1-1; D might be TRBD1 (5 bases). V was clipped by 5 bases and J by 4 bases, with 20 bases between them. The CDR3 length is 16 residues. Germline CDR1 SGHNT, CDR2 YENEEA. CDR3 DNA: TGTGCCAGCAGCCCATCGGGGGAAACCGCCTCCACTGAAGCTTTCTTT. Protein: CASSPSGETASTEAFF.

This clone was counted once. The rearrangement joins TRBV5-1 to TRBJ1-1; 9 bases are a match to TRBD1. CDR3 size: 17 residues. With V trimmed by 1 base and J by 0 bases, 7 bases remained unmatched. Germline V CDR1 and CDR2: SGHRS, YFSETQ. CDR3 bases: TGCGCCAGCAGCTTGTTTAAGGGACAGGGCGTGAACACTGAAGCTTTCTTT. It translates to CASSLFKGQGVNTEAFF.

The rearrangement uses TRBV30 and TRBJ1-3; unclear D gene. The CDR3 extends over 14 amino acids. Trimming removed 1 base from V and 0 bases from J, with 7 bases in between. The germline CDR1 and CDR2 sequences are GTSNPN and SVGIG (reference sequence). The CDR3 sequence is CAWSGGDSGNTIYF. CDR3 nucleotide sequence: TGTGCCTGGAGTGGCGGCGACTCTGGAAACACCATATATTTT.

This chain connects TRBV5-6 to TRBJ1-1; D is perhaps TRBD1 (5 bases). CDR1 and CDR2 from the germline V gene are SGHDT and YYEEEE. The CDR3 has 14 residues. Trimming stripped 4 bases from V and 0 bases from J, with 10 bases between. CDR3 DNA: TGTGCCAGCAGCACGGACATCTTGAACACTGAAGCTTTCTTT. Its translation: CASSTDILNTEAFF. Full variable domain (remainder filled in from reference TRBV5-6 and TRBJ1-1): DAGVTQSPTHLIKTRGQQVTLRCSPKSGHDTVSWYQQALGQGPQFIFQYYEEEERQRGNFPDRFSGHQFPNYSSELNVNALLLGDSALYLCASSTDILNTEAFFGQGTRLTVV.

This sequence joins TRBV7-2 and TRBJ2-3, with 8 bases identical to TRBD2. This CDR3 is 15 amino acids long. Germline V gene sequence: CDR1 SGHTA, CDR2 FQGNSA. V lost 1 base, J lost 4 bases, and 4 bases stayed unmatched. As DNA, the CDR3 is TGTGCCAGCAGCTTAGGCGGGGGGCCCCCAGATACGCAGTATTTT. It yields the protein CASSLGGGPPDTQYF.

The chain links TRBV7-2 to TRBJ2-1, with 8 bases aligning to TRBD2. The ends lost 3 bases at V and 8 bases at J; junction bases unmatched: 15. The CDR3 length is 17 residues. CDR1 is SGHTA, CDR2 FQGNSA, per germline. CDR3 residues: CASSLVAGGRKRYEQFF. In DNA form, the CDR3 reads TGTGCCAGCAGCTTGGTTGCGGGGGGCCGCAAAAGGTATGAGCAGTTCTTC.

J is TRBJ2-5 and V is TRBV6-7; D might be TRBD1 (6 bases). TRBV6-7 is labeled an ORF, and its function is uncertain. The CDR3 sequence is 15 residues long. Trimming stripped 5 bases from V and 2 bases from J, with 15 bases between. Written as DNA, the CDR3 is TGTGCCAGCAGTCTTTTCCGGGACACGCAAGAGACCCAGTACTTC. It encodes CASSLFRDTQETQYF.

This clone was seen a few times. The chain has TRBV5-1 and TRBJ2-7; 12 bases match TRBD2. Trimming at V came to 0 bases and at J to 7 bases, leaving 5 bases not matched to a gene. Per the germline V gene, CDR1 is SGHRS and CDR2 is YFSETQ. This CDR3 region has 15 residues. CDR3 in DNA: TGCGCCAGCAGCTTGGTACTAGCGGGAGGTGGAGAGCAGTACTTC. It is translated as CASSLVLAGGGEQYF.

The CDR3 reads CASSTPAGTGNTIYF. The DNA for the CDR3 is TGTGCCAGCAGCACCCCCGCAGGCACTGGAAACACCATATATTTT. J is TRBJ1-3 and V is TRBV11-2; D is unclear. Germline loops: CDR1 SGHAT, CDR2 FQNNGV. The CDR3 runs to 15 residues. Trimming took 5 bases from V and 2 from J, leaving 13 bases between them.

The chain has TRBV9 and TRBJ2-2, with D unresolved. The CDR3 length is 13 residues. The germline CDR1 and CDR2 sequences are SGDLS and YYNGEE. Trimming shortened V by 0 bases and J by 6 bases, and 6 bases separated the two germline ends. CDR3 sequence (DNA): TGTGCCAGCAGCGTAGAGCTAGCCGGGGAGCTGTTTTTT. It specifies CASSVELAGELFF.

The chain combines TRBV7-2 with TRBJ2-5; 11 bases line up with TRBD2. The V and J ends lost 2 bases and 1 base, in that order; junction bases with no gene match: 3. The germline CDR1 and CDR2 sequences are SGHTA and FQGNSA. The CDR3 is 16 residues long. As DNA, the CDR3 is TGTGCCAGCAGCTTACTAGCGGGGGGAATCCAAGAGACCCAGTACTTC. Translating gives CASSLLAGGIQETQYF. Combining the CDR3 with reference TRBV7-2 and TRBJ2-5 gives the whole variable domain GAGVSQSPSNKVTEKGKDVELRCDPISGHTALYWYRQSLGQGLEFLIYFQGNSAPDKSGLPSDRFSAERTGGSVSTLTIQRTQQEDSAVYLCASSLLAGGIQETQYFGPGTRLLVL.

The J gene is TRBJ1-5, the V gene TRBV7-8; 7 nucleotides line up with TRBD1. CDR1 and CDR2 from the germline V gene are SGHVS and FQNEAQ. The J segment lost 0 bases and the V segment lost 8 bases, leaving 13 bases of the junction unmatched. This CDR3 is built from 17 residues. CDR3: CASRAGTALNSNQPQHF. The CDR3 DNA reads as TGTGCCAGCCGGGCGGGGACAGCCTTAAATAGCAATCAGCCCCAGCATTTT.

The V gene is TRBV5-1, the J gene TRBJ1-3; possibly TRBD1 for D (5 bases). Germline CDR1 SGHRS, CDR2 YFSETQ. The CDR3 runs 16 residues. The germline V and J ends were trimmed by 4 bases and 0 bases, with 14 bases remaining between them. CDR3 DNA sequence: TGCGCCAGCAGCCAGGGAAGGATGAGCTCTGGAAACACCATATATTTT. It encodes CASSQGRMSSGNTIYF.

The genes are TRBV6-1 and TRBJ2-5, with TRBD2 matching 13 bases. The V gene's germline CDR1 is MNHNS and CDR2 SASEGT. The ends lost 0 bases at V and 7 bases at J; junction bases unmatched: 5. This CDR3 is 16 amino acids long. The CDR3 reads CASSEARTSGRGTQYF. The CDR3 DNA sequence: TGTGCCAGCAGTGAAGCCCGAACTAGCGGGAGGGGGACCCAGTACTTC.

The CDR3 bases are TGTGCCAGTAGTTCCGGGGACTATGGCTACACCTTC. The encoded protein is CASSSGDYGYTF. J is TRBJ1-2 and V is TRBV19; D gene uncertain. Trimming took 5 bases from V and 3 from J, leaving 7 bases between them. This CDR3 has 12 residues. Germline CDR1 reads LNHDA; CDR2 reads SQIVND (reference sequence).

The V and J genes are TRBV29-1 and TRBJ2-2; the match to TRBD2 covers 13 bases. Germline V gives CDR1 SQVTM, CDR2 ANQGSEA. The length of the CDR3 is 16 residues. The V gene end was trimmed by 7 bases and the J gene end by 6 bases; junction bases not matched to a gene: 11. The CDR3 region is CSAARLAGGFPGELFF. The DNA of the CDR3 is TGCAGCGCCGCGCGACTAGCGGGGGGCTTCCCCGGGGAGCTGTTTTTT.

The V gene is TRBV29-1, the J gene TRBJ2-5, with 11 positions matching TRBD2. CDR1 and CDR2 from the germline V gene are SQVTM and ANQGSEA. This CDR3 comprises 14 residues. The junction had 7 bases not matched to a gene; V was cut back by 5 bases and J by 5 bases. The CDR3 spells CSVRVAGGLETQYF. The DNA of the CDR3 is TGCAGCGTTCGTGTAGCGGGAGGGCTGGAGACCCAGTACTTC.

V usage is TRBV28 and J usage is TRBJ2-1, with D perhaps TRBD1 (5 bases). The germline V gene encodes CDR1 MDHEN and CDR2 SYDVKM. V lost 3 bases, J lost 9 bases, and 15 bases lay in between. The CDR3 contains 14 residues. CDR3 bases: TGTGCCAGCAGTTTGGCGCAGGGCAATACTGAGCAGTTCTTC. It encodes CASSLAQGNTEQFF.

The J gene is TRBJ1-6, the V gene TRBV27, with 7 bases identical to TRBD1. Germline trimming cut 7 bases from V and 7 bases from J; bases unmatched to any gene: 10. The CDR3 extends over 15 amino acids. Germline V CDR1 and CDR2: MNHEY, SMNVEV (reference sequence). This CDR3 reads CASNELTGRNSPLHF. CDR3 coding DNA: TGTGCCAGCAACGAATTGACAGGGCGGAATTCACCCCTCCACTTT.

CDR3 protein: CASSLLPINIGDSYNEQFF. In DNA, the CDR3 is TGCGCCAGCAGCTTACTCCCAATTAATATCGGTGACTCCTACAATGAGCAGTTCTTC. The V and J genes are TRBV5-1 and TRBJ2-1; D not resolved. Looked up from germline, CDR1 is SGHRS and CDR2 is YFSETQ. Trimming removed 2 bases at V and 0 bases at J, with 21 bases between. This CDR3 contains 19 residues.